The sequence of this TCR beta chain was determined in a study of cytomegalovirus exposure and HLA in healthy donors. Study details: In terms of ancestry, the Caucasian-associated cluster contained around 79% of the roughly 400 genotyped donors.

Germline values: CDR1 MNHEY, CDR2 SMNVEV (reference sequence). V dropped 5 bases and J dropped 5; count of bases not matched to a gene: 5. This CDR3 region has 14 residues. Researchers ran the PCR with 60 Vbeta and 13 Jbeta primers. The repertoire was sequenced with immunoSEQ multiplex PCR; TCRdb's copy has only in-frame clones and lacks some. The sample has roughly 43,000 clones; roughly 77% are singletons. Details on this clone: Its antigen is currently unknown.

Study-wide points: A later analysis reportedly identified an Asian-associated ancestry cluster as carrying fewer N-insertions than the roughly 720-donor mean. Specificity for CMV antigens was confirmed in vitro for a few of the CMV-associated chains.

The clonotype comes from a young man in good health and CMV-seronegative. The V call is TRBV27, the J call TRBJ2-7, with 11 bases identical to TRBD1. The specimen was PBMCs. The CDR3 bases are TGTGCCAGCAGTCTCAGGACAGGGGGCAACGAGCAGTACTTC. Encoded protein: CASSLRTGGNEQYF.